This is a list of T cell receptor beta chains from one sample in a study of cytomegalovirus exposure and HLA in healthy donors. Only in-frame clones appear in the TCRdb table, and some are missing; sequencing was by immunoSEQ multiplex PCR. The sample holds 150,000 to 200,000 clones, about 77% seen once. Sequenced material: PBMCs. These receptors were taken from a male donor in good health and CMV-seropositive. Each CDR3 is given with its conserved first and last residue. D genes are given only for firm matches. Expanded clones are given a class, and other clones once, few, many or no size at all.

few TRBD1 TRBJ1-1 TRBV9 CASSVGQGEAFF TGTGCCAGCAGCGTAGGACAGGGTGAAGCTTTCTTT
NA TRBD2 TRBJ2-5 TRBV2 CASQKATSGGVYQETQYF TGTGCCAGCCAGAAAGCCACTAGCGGGGGGGTGTACCAAGAGACCCAGTACTTC
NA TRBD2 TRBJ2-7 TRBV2 CASSDTSGFRREQYF TGTGCCAGCAGCGATACTAGCGGGTTTAGGCGGGAGCAGTACTTC
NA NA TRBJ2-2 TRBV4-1 CASSQPRDGVSGELFF TGCGCCAGCAGCCAACCCCGAGACGGGGTGTCCGGGGAGCTGTTTTTT
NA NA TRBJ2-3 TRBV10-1 CASSEFQSTDTQYF TGCGCCAGCAGTGAGTTTCAGTCCACAGATACGCAGTATTTT
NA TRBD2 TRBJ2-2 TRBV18 CASSPPTSGVLTGELFF TGTGCCAGCTCACCGCCGACTAGCGGGGTACTCACCGGGGAGCTGTTTTTT
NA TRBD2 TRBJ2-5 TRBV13 CASSSEAGGRRTQYF TGTGCCAGCAGCTCGGAGGCGGGGGGGCGCCGGACCCAGTACTTC
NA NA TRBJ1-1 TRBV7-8 CASSSPGSEAEAFF TGTGCCAGCAGCTCCCCCGGGAGCGAGGCTGAAGCTTTCTTT
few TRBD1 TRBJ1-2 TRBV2 CASSGTGKSSYTF TGTGCCAGCAGTGGGACAGGGAAAAGTAGCTACACCTTC
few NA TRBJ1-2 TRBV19 CASSIYAGHRNYGYTF TGTGCCAGTAGTATATACGCTGGGCATCGTAACTATGGCTACACCTTC
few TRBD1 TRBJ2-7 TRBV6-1 CASSGGQGAMYEQYF TGTGCCAGCAGTGGGGGACAGGGGGCTATGTACGAGCAGTACTTC
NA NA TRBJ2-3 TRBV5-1 CASSLAREDTQYF TGCGCCAGCAGCTTGGCCAGGGAAGATACGCAGTATTTT
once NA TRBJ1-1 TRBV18 CASSSQGGITEAFF TGTGCCAGCTCATCGCAGGGAGGTATCACTGAAGCTTTCTTT
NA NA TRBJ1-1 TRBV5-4 CAVGRDTEAFF TGTGCCGTCGGGCGGGACACTGAAGCTTTCTTT
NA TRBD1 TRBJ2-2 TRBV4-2 CASSQVGTGAGGELFF TGTGCCAGCAGCCAAGTGGGGACAGGGGCGGGCGGGGAGCTGTTTTTT
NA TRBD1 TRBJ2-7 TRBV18 CASSPGPGQSHEQYF TGTGCCAGCTCACCCGGTCCGGGACAGTCCCACGAGCAGTACTTC
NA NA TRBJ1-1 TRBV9 CASSSRMGDTEAFF TGTGCCAGCAGCTCACGGATGGGCGACACTGAAGCTTTCTTT
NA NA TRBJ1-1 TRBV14 CASSQHGGLEAFF TGTGCCAGCAGCCAACACGGGGGGCTTGAAGCTTTCTTT
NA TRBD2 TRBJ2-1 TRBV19 CASILAGCDEQFF TGTGCCAGTATACTAGCGGGGTGCGATGAGCAGTTCTTC
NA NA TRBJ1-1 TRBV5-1 CASSSAPLGGTEAFF TGCGCCAGCAGCTCGGCGCCTCTGGGAGGCACTGAAGCTTTCTTT
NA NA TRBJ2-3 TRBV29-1 CSVSNPGTDTQYF TGCAGCGTTTCTAATCCTGGCACAGATACGCAGTATTTT
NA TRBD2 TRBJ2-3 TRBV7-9 CASSRTSGGASDTQYF TGTGCCAGCAGCCGGACTAGCGGGGGGGCCTCAGATACGCAGTATTTT
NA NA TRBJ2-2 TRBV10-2 CASNVLGAPGELFF TGCGCCAGCAATGTTCTGGGGGCCCCCGGGGAGCTGTTTTTT
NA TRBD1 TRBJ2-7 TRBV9 CASSVPGQGSEQYF TGTGCCAGCAGCGTACCGGGACAGGGAAGCGAGCAGTACTTC
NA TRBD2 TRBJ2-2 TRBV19 CASTTSGGAPGELFF TGTGCCAGTACGACTAGCGGGGGGGCTCCCGGGGAGCTGTTTTTT
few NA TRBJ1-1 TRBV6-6 CASSPREGAEAFF TGTGCCAGCAGTCCCCGGGAAGGCGCTGAAGCTTTCTTT
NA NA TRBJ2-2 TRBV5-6 CASSLGIGGAITGELFF TGTGCCAGCAGCTTGGGTATTGGGGGGGCCATCACCGGGGAGCTGTTTTTT
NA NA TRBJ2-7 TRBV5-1 CASSFSGVEQYF TGCGCCAGCAGCTTTTCAGGGGTCGAGCAGTACTTC
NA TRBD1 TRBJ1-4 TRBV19 CASSTRQGTNEKLFF TGTGCCAGTAGTACCCGACAGGGGACTAATGAAAAACTGTTTTTT
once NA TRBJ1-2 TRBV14 CASSQFSSDGYTF TGTGCCAGCAGCCAGTTCTCATCGGATGGCTACACCTTC
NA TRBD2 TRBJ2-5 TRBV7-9 CASSLGYSGGTQYF TGTGCCAGCAGCTTAGGGTATAGCGGGGGGACCCAGTACTTC
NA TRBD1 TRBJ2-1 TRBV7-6 CASSPTGTGTYEQFF TGTGCCAGCAGCCCCACCGGGACAGGGACCTATGAGCAGTTCTTC
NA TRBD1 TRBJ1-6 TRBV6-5 CASRGQGGGSPLHF TGTGCCAGCAGAGGACAGGGAGGAGGTTCACCCCTCCACTTT
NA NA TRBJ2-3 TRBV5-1 CASSWRGSDSHSTDTQYF TGCGCCAGCAGCTGGCGGGGCAGTGACTCCCATAGCACAGATACGCAGTATTTT
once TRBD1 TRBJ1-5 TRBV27 CASSLGPYRGSNQPQHF TGTGCCAGCAGTTTAGGACCCTACAGGGGAAGCAATCAGCCCCAGCATTTT
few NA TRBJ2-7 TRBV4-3 CASSPNEGWEQYF TGCGCCAGCAGCCCGAACGAGGGCTGGGAGCAGTACTTC
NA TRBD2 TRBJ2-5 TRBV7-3 CASSPSGGKETQYF TGTGCCAGCAGCCCTAGCGGGGGGAAAGAGACCCAGTACTTC
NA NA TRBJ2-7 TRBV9 CASSSEEGGSSYEQYF TGTGCCAGCAGCTCCGAGGAGGGGGGGAGCTCCTACGAGCAGTACTTC
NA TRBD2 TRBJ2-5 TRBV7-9 CASSPTSMEETQYF TGTGCCAGCAGCCCGACTAGCATGGAAGAGACCCAGTACTTC
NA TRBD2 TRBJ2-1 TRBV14 CASSRRLARRQFF TGTGCCAGCAGCCGCAGACTAGCGCGACGGCAGTTCTTC